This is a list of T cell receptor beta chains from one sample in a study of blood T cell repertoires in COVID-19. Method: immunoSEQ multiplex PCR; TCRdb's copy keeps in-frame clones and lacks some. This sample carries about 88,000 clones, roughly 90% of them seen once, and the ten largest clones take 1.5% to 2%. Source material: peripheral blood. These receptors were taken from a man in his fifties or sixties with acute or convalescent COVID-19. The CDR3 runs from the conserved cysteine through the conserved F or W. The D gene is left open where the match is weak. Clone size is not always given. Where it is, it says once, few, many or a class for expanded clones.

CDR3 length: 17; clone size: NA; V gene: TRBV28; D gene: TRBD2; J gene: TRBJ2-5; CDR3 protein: CASSTRASGSLQETQYF; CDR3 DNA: TGTGCCAGCAGTACAAGGGCTAGCGGGAGTCTTCAAGAGACCCAGTACTTC
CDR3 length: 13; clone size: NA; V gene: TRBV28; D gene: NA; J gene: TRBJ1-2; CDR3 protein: CASRMSGIDGYTF; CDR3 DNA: TGTGCCAGCAGGATGTCAGGCATCGATGGCTACACCTTC
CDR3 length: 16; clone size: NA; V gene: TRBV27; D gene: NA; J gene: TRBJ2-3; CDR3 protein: CASSQEAGLETDTQYF; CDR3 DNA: TGTGCCAGCAGTCAAGAGGCGGGATTAGAAACAGATACGCAGTATTTT
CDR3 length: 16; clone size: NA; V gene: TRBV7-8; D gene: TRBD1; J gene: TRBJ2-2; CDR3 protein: CASSLGWDRHTGELFF; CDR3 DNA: TGTGCCAGCAGCTTAGGCTGGGACAGACACACCGGGGAGCTGTTTTTT
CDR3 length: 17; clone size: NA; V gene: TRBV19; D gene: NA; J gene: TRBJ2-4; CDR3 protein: CASSSLIGAGTKNIQYF; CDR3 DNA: TGTGCCAGTAGTTCCCTTATAGGAGCTGGAACCAAAAACATTCAGTACTTC
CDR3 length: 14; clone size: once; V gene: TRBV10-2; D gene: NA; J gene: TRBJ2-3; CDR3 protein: CASSIGARTDTQYF; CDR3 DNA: TGCGCCAGCAGTATAGGGGCGCGGACAGATACGCAGTATTTT
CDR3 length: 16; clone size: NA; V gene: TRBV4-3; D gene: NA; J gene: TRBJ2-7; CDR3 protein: CASSQVLRDTSYEQYF; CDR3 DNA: TGCGCCAGCAGCCAGGTACTCCGGGACACGTCCTACGAGCAGTACTTC
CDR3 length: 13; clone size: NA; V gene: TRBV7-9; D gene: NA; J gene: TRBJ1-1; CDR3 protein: CASSLSGATEAFF; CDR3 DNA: TGTGCCAGCAGCTTATCAGGGGCCACTGAAGCTTTCTTT
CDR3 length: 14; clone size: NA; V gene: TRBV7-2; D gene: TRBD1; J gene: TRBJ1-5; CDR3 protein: CASSFDRGYQPQHF; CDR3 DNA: TGTGCCAGCAGCTTCGACAGGGGGTATCAGCCCCAGCATTTT
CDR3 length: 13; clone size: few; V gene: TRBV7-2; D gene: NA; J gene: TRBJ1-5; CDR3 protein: CASSLVGARPQHF; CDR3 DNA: TGTGCCAGCAGCTTAGTGGGGGCGAGGCCCCAGCATTTT
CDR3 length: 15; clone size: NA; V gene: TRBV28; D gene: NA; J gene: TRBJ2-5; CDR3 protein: CASTHGGASGETQYF; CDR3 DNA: TGTGCCAGCACCCATGGAGGGGCTTCTGGGGAGACCCAGTACTTC
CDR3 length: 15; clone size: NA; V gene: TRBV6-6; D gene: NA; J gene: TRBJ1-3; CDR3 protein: CASSLDSYSGNTIYF; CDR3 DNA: TGTGCCAGCAGTTTAGACAGCTACTCTGGAAACACCATATATTTT
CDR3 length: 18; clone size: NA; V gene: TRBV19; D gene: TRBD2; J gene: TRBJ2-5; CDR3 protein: CASSIRDPLAGFPPTQYF; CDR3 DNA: TGTGCCAGTAGTATTCGAGACCCACTAGCGGGGTTCCCACCGACCCAGTACTTC